This record covers a single T cell receptor beta chain. Here immunoSEQ multiplex PCR was the method, and the copy in TCRdb shows in-frame clones only, minus some. This sample has approximately 2.5 million clones, with over 85% found just once. The entry originates in a study of shared clonotypes between healthy human individuals. Study information: CD8 memory received one plate per donor, CD8 naive two, CD4 memory three and CD4 naive three.

CDR3 length: 14 amino acids. V gave up 2 bases and J gave up 3 bases; unmatched junction bases: 2. Germline CDR1 is ENHRY and CDR2 is SYGVKD. This chain links TRBV10-3 with TRBJ2-7, with 9 bases lining up with TRBD2. This clonotype originated in a man between 18 and 29 years old in good health. Some clones in this sample may be carry-over from other donors' samples. Sequencing input: naive CD4+ T cells from PBMCs. Regarding subset: CD45RA+ positively selected. The DNA of the CDR3 is TGTGCCATCAGTGAGGCGGGAGGGAACTACGAGCAGTACTTC. As protein: CAISEAGGNYEQYF.